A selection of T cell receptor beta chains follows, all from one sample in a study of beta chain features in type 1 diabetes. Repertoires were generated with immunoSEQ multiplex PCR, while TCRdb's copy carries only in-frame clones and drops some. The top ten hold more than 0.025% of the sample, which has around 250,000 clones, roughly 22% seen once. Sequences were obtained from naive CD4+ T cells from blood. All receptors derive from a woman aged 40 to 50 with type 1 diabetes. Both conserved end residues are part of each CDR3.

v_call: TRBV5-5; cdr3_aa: CASSQNLLAGGGRDNEQFF
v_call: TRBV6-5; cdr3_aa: CASSYTGREQYF
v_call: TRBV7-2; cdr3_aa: CASSFRAGQTYEQYF
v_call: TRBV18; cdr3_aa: CASSPPGRGQQETQYF
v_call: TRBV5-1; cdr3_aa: CASSLVGSGQETQYF
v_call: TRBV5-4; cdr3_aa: CASSSLAGENYNEQFF
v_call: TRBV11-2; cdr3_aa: CASSLVTGATEAFF
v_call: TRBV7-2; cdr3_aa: CASSQQGQQSAQHF
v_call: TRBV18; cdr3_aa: CASSPPSGSRYEQYF
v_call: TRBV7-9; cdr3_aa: CASSLEEDTEAFF
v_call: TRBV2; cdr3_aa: CASSVAVYNEQFF
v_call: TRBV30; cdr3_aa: CAWSMTPYGYTF
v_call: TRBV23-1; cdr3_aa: CASTQGPYNSPLHF
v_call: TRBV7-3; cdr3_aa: CASSAGTRLETQYF
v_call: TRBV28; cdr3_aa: CASSPSSGQFF
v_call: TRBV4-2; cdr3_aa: CASSQDSASGGYAYEQYF
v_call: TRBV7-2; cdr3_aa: CASRPAGTGWNSPLHF
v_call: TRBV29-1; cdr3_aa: CSAGTLNYGYTF
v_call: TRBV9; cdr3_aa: CASSVAGTGTGELFF
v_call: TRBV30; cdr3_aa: CAWSSNQQGVTFF
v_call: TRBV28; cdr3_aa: CASTSGGYGYTF
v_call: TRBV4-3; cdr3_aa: CASSQDARAGGPGDTQYF
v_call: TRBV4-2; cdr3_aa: CASSQDGGLRNEQFF
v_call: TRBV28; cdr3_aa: CASGLAGEGTGELFF
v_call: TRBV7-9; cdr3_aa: CASSLDRTTGELFF
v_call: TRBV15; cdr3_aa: CATSRRTGGLTGELFF
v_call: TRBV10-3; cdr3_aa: CAIHGSGDADTQYF
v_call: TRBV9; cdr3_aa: CASSVAPSGANEQFF
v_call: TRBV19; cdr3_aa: CASRASEAAAKNIQYF
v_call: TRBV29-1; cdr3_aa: CSGGTGVSLYEQYF
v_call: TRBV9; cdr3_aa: CASSVDETRGTDTQYF
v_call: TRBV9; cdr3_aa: CASSAQKSRVDEQFF
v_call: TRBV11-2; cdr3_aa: CASSKGILAGSTDTQYF
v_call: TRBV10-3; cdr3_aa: CAISESAQPNEQFF
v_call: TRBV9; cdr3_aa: CASSVPTGTGGSGGYTF